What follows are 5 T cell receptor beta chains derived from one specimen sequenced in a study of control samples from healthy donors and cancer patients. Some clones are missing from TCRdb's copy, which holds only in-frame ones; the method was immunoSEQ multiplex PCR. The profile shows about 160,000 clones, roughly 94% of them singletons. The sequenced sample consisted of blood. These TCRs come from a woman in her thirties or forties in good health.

The CDR3 nucleotides read TGTGCCAGCAGCTTTGGGGGGGGAGAGACCCAGTACTTC. It specifies CASSFGGGETQYF. V and J are TRBV7-7 and TRBJ2-5; TRBD2 aligns across 7 bases. The CDR3 spans 13 residues. Germline V gene data show CDR1 as SSHAT and CDR2 as FNYEAQ (reference sequence). V lost 3 bases, J lost 4 bases, and 2 bases stayed unmatched. Combining the CDR3 with reference TRBV7-7 and TRBJ2-5 gives the whole variable domain GAGVSQSPRYKVTKRGQDVTLRCDPISSHATLYWYQQALGQGPEFLTYFNYEAQPDKSGLPSDRFSAERPEGSISTLTIQRTEQRDSAMYRCASSFGGGETQYFGPGTRLLVL.

This chain's CDR3 is CASSLHRGPNYGYTF. The CDR3 DNA sequence: TGTGCCAGCAGTCTTCACCGCGGACCGAACTATGGCTACACCTTC. The V and J genes are TRBV28 and TRBJ1-2; D gene ambiguous. Germline values: CDR1 MDHEN, CDR2 SYDVKM. This CDR3 has 15 amino acids. V was cut by 5 bases and J by 2 bases, with 15 bases left in between.

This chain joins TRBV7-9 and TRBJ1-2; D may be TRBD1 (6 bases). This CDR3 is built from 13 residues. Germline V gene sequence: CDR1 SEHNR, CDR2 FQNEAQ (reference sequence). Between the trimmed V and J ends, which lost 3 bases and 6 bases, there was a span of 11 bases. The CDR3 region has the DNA TGTGCCAGCAGCTTTACGGGGGGCGATGGCTACACCTTC. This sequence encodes CASSFTGGDGYTF.

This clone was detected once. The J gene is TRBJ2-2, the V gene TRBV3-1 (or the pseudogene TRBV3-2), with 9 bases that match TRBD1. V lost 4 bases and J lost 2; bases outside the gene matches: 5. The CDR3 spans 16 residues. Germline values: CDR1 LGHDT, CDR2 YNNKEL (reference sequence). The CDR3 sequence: CASSPGTGRNTGELFF. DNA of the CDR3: TGTGCCAGCAGCCCTGGGACAGGGAGAAACACCGGGGAGCTGTTTTTT.

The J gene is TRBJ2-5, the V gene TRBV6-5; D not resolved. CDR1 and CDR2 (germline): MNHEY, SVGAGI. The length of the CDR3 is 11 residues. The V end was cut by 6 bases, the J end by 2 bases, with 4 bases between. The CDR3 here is CASRDQETQYF. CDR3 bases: TGTGCCAGCAGGGATCAAGAGACCCAGTACTTC.